This T cell receptor beta chain was captured in a study of cytomegalovirus exposure and HLA in healthy donors. A word on this clone: The antigen is unknown.

Regarding the study as a whole: In most subjects, TCR beta sequences reportedly gave accurate predictions of HLA-A and HLA-B alleles. The authors later found most CMV-associated TCR beta chains appeared HLA-restricted. The authors listed approximately 150 TCR beta chains as cytomegalovirus-associated. It emerged from a later analysis that several of the most significant clusters appeared to be linked to common viral pathogens.

13 Jbeta primers and 60 Vbeta primers were used for the PCR. Generated by immunoSEQ multiplex PCR, the TCRdb table keeps only in-frame clones and is missing some. The profile covers under 70,000 clones, with 65% to 80% appearing a single time and 30% to 35% taken by the ten largest. The V end was cut by 7 bases, the J end by 5 bases, with 17 bases between. The CDR3 loop spans 14 amino acids. The germline CDR1 and CDR2 sequences are SGHNT and YYREEE (reference sequence). The receptor's source is a man aged 40-55 years in good health and CMV-seropositive. The specimen sequenced was PBMCs. The chain links TRBV5-4 to TRBJ2-3; a possible D gene is TRBD2 (6 bases). CDR3 protein: CASGAPGGRDTQYF. CDR3 bases: TGTGCCAGCGGGGCTCCCGGGGGTCGAGATACGCAGTATTTT.